A single T cell receptor (beta chain) is shown here with its context. Its antigen remains unknown. The data are from a study of high-grade serous ovarian cancer treatment subgroups. The tumor samples were collected prior to definitive surgery or chemotherapy. Findings of the study overall: TCR clonal relatedness correlated positively with neoantigen level.

V was cut by 0 bases and J by 3 bases, with 15 bases left in between. The CDR3 is 16 amino acids. The germline V gene has CDR1 ENHRY and CDR2 SYGVKD. This table comes from immunoSEQ multiplex PCR, and its TCRdb copy is limited to in-frame clones, with some not included. The sample contains under 750 clones, approximately 84% of which appear only once. Source material: tumor tissue. This chain joins TRBV10-3 and TRBJ2-7; the D gene is possibly TRBD1 (5 bases). This clonotype originated in a human donor with high-grade serous ovarian cancer. The CDR3 reads CAISESIQDTFYEQYF. The CDR3 DNA sequence: TGTGCCATCAGTGAGTCGATCCAGGACACCTTCTACGAGCAGTACTTC.